There are many counts of the clone carrying this T cell receptor (beta chain). Its antigen is not known. The data belong to a study of T cells in Graves' hyperthyroidism and ophthalmopathy. The patients, who ranged from 18 to 65 in age, presented with newly diagnosed hyperthyroidism lasting under 2 months. From more than 8 ml of fresh peripheral blood, PBMCs were isolated. Study-level points and caveats: Ophthalmopathy and stable hyperthyroidism were separated by a 13 V-J model.

TCR beta CDR3 regions were amplified from RNA. During a first-round RT-PCR of the TCR CDR3, the HTBI primer set was used. MiXCR, run by TCRdb on the multiplex PCR reads, gives a single entry per CDR3 protein. The table lists some 600,000 distinct CDR3 sequences, roughly 14% of them singletons. The CDR3 loop spans 16 amino acids. CDR1 is SNHLY and CDR2 is FYNNEI in the germline V gene. After removal of 4 bases from V and 1 base from J, the junction contained 4 bases not matched to a gene. The source of this sequence is a woman aged 30 to 39 with Graves' hyperthyroidism that later progressed to Graves' ophthalmopathy. V usage is TRBV2 and J usage is TRBJ2-2; TRBD2 aligns across 9 bases. The sequenced sample consisted of blood. As DNA, the CDR3 is TGTGCCAGCAGTGTAGCGGGGGCCGTGAACACCGGGGAGCTGTTTTTT. Translating gives CASSVAGAVNTGELFF. The variable domain in full, completed from reference TRBV2 and TRBJ2-2, reads EPEVTQTPSHQVTQMGQEVILRCVPISNHLYFYWYRQILGQKVEFLVSFYNNEISEKSEIFDDQFSVERPDGSNFTLKIRSTKLEDSAMYFCASSVAGAVNTGELFFGEGSRLTVL.